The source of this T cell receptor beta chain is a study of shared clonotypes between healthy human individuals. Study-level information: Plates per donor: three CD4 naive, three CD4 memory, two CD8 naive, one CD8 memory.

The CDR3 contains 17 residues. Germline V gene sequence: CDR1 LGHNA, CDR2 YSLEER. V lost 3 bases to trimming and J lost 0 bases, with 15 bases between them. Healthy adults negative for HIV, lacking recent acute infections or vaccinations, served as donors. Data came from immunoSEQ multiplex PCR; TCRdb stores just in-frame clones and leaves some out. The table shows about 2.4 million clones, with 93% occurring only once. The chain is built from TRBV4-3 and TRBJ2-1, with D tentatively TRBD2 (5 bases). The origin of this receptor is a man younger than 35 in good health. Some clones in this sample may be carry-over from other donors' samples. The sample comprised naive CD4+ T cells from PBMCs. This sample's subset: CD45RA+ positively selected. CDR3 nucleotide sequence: TGCGCCAGCAGCCAGAACCCCACTAGAGTCTCCTACAATGAGCAGTTCTTC. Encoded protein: CASSQNPTRVSYNEQFF.